Reported below is one T cell receptor (beta chain). The data originate from a study of T cells after yellow fever vaccination. The germline V gene has CDR1 MNHEY and CDR2 SVGAGI. V was cut by 0 bases and J by 2 bases, with 3 bases left in between. The CDR3 runs 13 residues. TCRdb independently ran MiXCR on the 5' RACE reads; one entry per CDR3 protein. This sample has about 74,000 distinct CDR3 sequences, with more than 5.5% found just once. The sequencing here drew on CD8+ T cells sorted from PBMCs, taken 4 to 5 days after the first yellow fever vaccination. The gene calls are TRBV6-5 and TRBJ2-3; D is unclear. The sequence came from a man aged 18 to 35 who received the YFV17D yellow fever vaccine. CDR3 DNA sequence: TGTGCCAGCAGTTACTCACCCACAGATACGCAGTATTTT. Translating gives CASSYSPTDTQYF.